The rows below give T cell receptor beta chains drawn from one sample of a study of shared clonotypes between healthy human individuals. This table comes from immunoSEQ multiplex PCR, and its TCRdb copy is limited to in-frame clones, with some not included. The profile covers some 320,000 clones, with around 87% appearing a single time and around 15% taken by the ten largest. The source material was memory CD8+ T cells sorted from blood. The receptor set was obtained from a man aged 18 to 29 in good health. CDR3s include the opening cysteine and the closing phenylalanine or tryptophan. D genes are given only for firm matches. Only some rows state a clone size, as once, few, many or a class for expanded clones.

V	size	J	D	DNA	CDR3
TRBV27	-	TRBJ2-5	TRBD1	TGTGCCAGCAGTTTATATGGGACAGATTATCAAGAGACCCAGTACTTC	CASSLYGTDYQETQYF
TRBV7-9	-	TRBJ1-4	-	TGTGCCAGCAGCCCGGAGCTGGTTGAAAAACTGTTTTTT	CASSPELVEKLFF
TRBV4-1	-	TRBJ2-7	TRBD2	TGCGCCAGCAGCCAAGATTCGGTAGCGGGACTGTACGAGCAGTACTTC	CASSQDSVAGLYEQYF
TRBV18	-	TRBJ1-5	-	TGTGCCAGCTCACCACGGAGGACGCCCAATCAGCCCCAGCATTTT	CASSPRRTPNQPQHF
TRBV11-2	-	TRBJ1-4	-	TGTGCCAGCAGCCATCGAGAGGAGCCGAATGAAAAACTGTTTTTT	CASSHREEPNEKLFF
TRBV7-2	-	TRBJ2-5	TRBD2	TGTGCCAGCAGCTTAGGGACTAGCGCAGGAGAGACCCAGTACTTC	CASSLGTSAGETQYF
TRBV14	-	TRBJ2-1	-	TGTGCCAGCAGCCAGGGCTATGAGCAGTTCTTC	CASSQGYEQFF
TRBV5-1	-	TRBJ2-7	TRBD1	TGCGCCAGCAGCTTGGCCTGGGACAGTGGATACGAGCAGTACTTC	CASSLAWDSGYEQYF
TRBV2	many	TRBJ2-5	TRBD2	TGTGCCAGCAGTGAAGGGTCTAGCGGGGCCGGAGAGACCCAGTACTTC	CASSEGSSGAGETQYF
TRBV5-6	-	TRBJ1-6	TRBD1	TGTGCCAGCAGCTCTGACAGGGGCTACAATTCACCCCTCCACTTT	CASSSDRGYNSPLHF
TRBV28	-	TRBJ1-5	-	TGTGCCAGCAGCCTTGACCCCAGGCAGCCCCAGCATTTT	CASSLDPRQPQHF
TRBV27	-	TRBJ1-5	-	TGTGCCAGCAGTCTATACAGTGATCAGCCCCAGCATTTT	CASSLYSDQPQHF
TRBV12-5	-	TRBJ2-6	-	TGTGCTAGTGGTTTTAGACAGGCTGGGGCCAACGTCCTGACTTTC	CASGFRQAGANVLTF
TRBV29-1	-	TRBJ2-1	TRBD2	TGCAGCGTTGTCCCCGGGAGGTCGAGGAATGAGCAGTTCTTC	CSVVPGRSRNEQFF
TRBV15	-	TRBJ1-4	-	TGTGCCACCAGCAGAGATGGTTGGGGCGTAGGGACTAATGAAAAACTGTTTTTT	CATSRDGWGVGTNEKLFF
TRBV4-1	-	TRBJ1-4	-	TGCGCCAGCAGCCAACAGGCCCGAGCCCTTAATGAAAAACTGTTTTTT	CASSQQARALNEKLFF
TRBV11-2	-	TRBJ2-7	-	TGTGCCAGCAGTCCCTTAGGGGGTAGCTCCTACGAGCAGTACTTC	CASSPLGGSSYEQYF
TRBV27	-	TRBJ2-3	TRBD1	TGTGCCAGCACCAAGACAGGGGGAAGGGATACGCAGTATTTT	CASTKTGGRDTQYF
TRBV6-4	-	TRBJ1-2	TRBD1	TGTGCCAGCACCCCCCGGACAGGCGCAAACTATGGCTACACCTTC	CASTPRTGANYGYTF
TRBV28	-	TRBJ2-3	-	TGTGCCAGCAAAGGGGACGCAGATACGCAGTATTTT	CASKGDADTQYF
TRBV2	-	TRBJ2-3	-	TGTGCCAGCAGTGAAGGCCAGCGGGCCGATACGCAGTATTTT	CASSEGQRADTQYF
TRBV21-1	-	TRBJ1-5	-	TGTGCCAGCAGCAAAGGAAACCCTACCAGCAATCAGCCCCAGCATTTT	CASSKGNPTSNQPQHF
TRBV7-9	-	TRBJ2-1	TRBD2	TGTGCCAGCAGCTCCCGGACTAGCGGGAGCGATGAGCAGTTCTTC	CASSSRTSGSDEQFF
TRBV6-5	-	TRBJ2-7	-	TGTGCCAGCAGTTACTCGATAGGACAGCTGTCCTACGAGCAGTACTTC	CASSYSIGQLSYEQYF
TRBV28	once	TRBJ2-1	-	TGTGCCAGCAGTCCCCTCCGCAGGGGGGATGAGCAGTTCTTC	CASSPLRRGDEQFF
TRBV7-8	-	TRBJ2-2	-	TGTGCCAGCAACAGAAGGAGGAGTGGAGGTGGGGACACCGGGGAGCTGTTTTTT	CASNRRRSGGGDTGELFF
TRBV6-6	-	TRBJ2-7	-	TGTGCCAGCAGTCCGAGCGACAGCTACGAGCAGTACTTC	CASSPSDSYEQYF
TRBV2	-	TRBJ2-7	TRBD2	TGTGCCAGCAGTCCTAGCGGAATCTCCTACGAGCAGTACTTC	CASSPSGISYEQYF
TRBV2	-	TRBJ1-1	TRBD1	TGTGCCAGCGGACAGGGGGCGACGGGAACTGAAGCTTTCTTT	CASGQGATGTEAFF
TRBV11-3	-	TRBJ1-6	-	TGTGCCAGCAGCCCACCGACGGGAAATTGCTCCTATAATTCACCCCTCCACTTT	CASSPPTGNCSYNSPLHF
TRBV4-1	-	TRBJ1-6	TRBD1	TGCGCCAGCAGCCAAGAAGAGGACAGGGAGAACTACTTTAATTCACCCCTCCACTTT	CASSQEEDRENYFNSPLHF
TRBV18	-	TRBJ2-3	TRBD1	TGTGCCAGCTCACCGACAGGGAGCACAGATACGCAGTATTTT	CASSPTGSTDTQYF
TRBV7-9	-	TRBJ2-3	-	TGTGCCAGCAGCTGGGGCGCGGCAACCACAGATACGCAGTATTTT	CASSWGAATTDTQYF
TRBV4-2	-	TRBJ2-1	-	TGTGCCAGCAGCCAACGACCCGGGGGCAATGAGCAGTTCTTC	CASSQRPGGNEQFF
TRBV19	-	TRBJ2-4	TRBD1	TGTGCCAGTAGTATACGGCCCGGACAGGGCGGGTTGGAAAACATTCAGTACTTC	CASSIRPGQGGLENIQYF
TRBV6-1	once	TRBJ1-5	-	TGTGCCAGCAGTGAACGGGCATATAGCAATCAGCCCCAGCATTTT	CASSERAYSNQPQHF
TRBV6-6	-	TRBJ1-5	-	TGTGCCAGCAGCTCTCCGGGTAACAATCAGCCCCAGCATTTT	CASSSPGNNQPQHF
TRBV4-1	once	TRBJ1-1	-	TGCGCCAGCAGCCCCGGGCACATTGGGTTTATGAACACTGAAGCTTTCTTT	CASSPGHIGFMNTEAFF
TRBV28	-	TRBJ1-4	-	TGTGCCAGCAGTTTAGGGACTTATGGGGATGAAAAACTGTTTTTT	CASSLGTYGDEKLFF
TRBV19	-	TRBJ2-2	TRBD1	TGTGCCAGTAGTATTGCAGGACAGGGGAACACCGGGGAGCTGTTTTTT	CASSIAGQGNTGELFF
TRBV6-1	-	TRBJ2-7	-	TGTGCCAGCAGTGAAAGCCTGCCCTCGCGAGAGCAGTACTTC	CASSESLPSREQYF
TRBV9	many	TRBJ2-7	TRBD2	TGTGCCAGCAGCGTTAGCGGGAGACTCGACGAGCAGTACTTC	CASSVSGRLDEQYF
TRBV7-9	-	TRBJ1-1	-	TGTGCCAGCAGCCCCCCACAGGGTACCAATATGAACACTGAAGCTTTCTTT	CASSPPQGTNMNTEAFF
TRBV11-2	-	TRBJ2-2	-	TGTGCCAGCAGCCCCCCCATGGACACCGGGGAGCTGTTTTTT	CASSPPMDTGELFF
TRBV30	-	TRBJ2-4	-	TGTGCCTGGAGTGAGGGGCCCCTCGAGTACTTC	CAWSEGPLEYF
TRBV14	-	TRBJ2-1	TRBD1	TGTGCCAGCAGCCCTCGACAGGGGAGCTACAATGAGCAGTTCTTC	CASSPRQGSYNEQFF
TRBV25-1	many	TRBJ1-4	-	TGTGCCAGCAGTGAATCGGAGGGACTGGAAAAACTGTTTTTT	CASSESEGLEKLFF
TRBV13	-	TRBJ1-6	-	TGTGCCAGCAGCTTAGAAGATTCACCCCTCCACTTT	CASSLEDSPLHF
TRBV11-2	-	TRBJ2-4	-	TGTGCCAGCAGCTTAGTCGTCTCAGGGGAGATCAAAAACATTCAGTACTTC	CASSLVVSGEIKNIQYF
TRBV5-1	-	TRBJ2-1	-	TGCGCCAGCAGCTCCGGGACGATATACAATGAGCAGTTCTTC	CASSSGTIYNEQFF
TRBV9	-	TRBJ2-1	-	TGTGCCAGCAGCGTAGATGGACTTACAGACAATGAGCAGTTCTTC	CASSVDGLTDNEQFF
TRBV6-5	-	TRBJ1-4	-	TGTGCCAGCAGCCGAGATGAGACGGAAAAACTGTTTTTT	CASSRDETEKLFF
TRBV4-1	-	TRBJ2-7	-	TGCGCCAGCAGCCAGTCCCGGACGGCGGAGCTTTACGAGCAGTACTTC	CASSQSRTAELYEQYF
TRBV5-6	-	TRBJ2-7	-	TGTGCCAGCAGCATGGGATCGGGGGACGAGCAGTACTTC	CASSMGSGDEQYF
TRBV6-5	-	TRBJ2-3	-	TGTGCCAGCAGTTACTTTGGGGGCTCAAGCACAGATACGCAGTATTTT	CASSYFGGSSTDTQYF